The clone carrying this TCR beta chain was found a few times. This record belongs to a study of T-cell reconstitution after alpha-beta-depleted transplantation in children. Preparing the TCRbeta library involved the use of unique molecular identifiers. TCRdb re-called the PCR reads with MiXCR, one entry per CDR3 protein. Of 500,000 to 650,000 distinct CDR3 sequences listed, 13% are singletons. V shed 1 base and J 1 base; nucleotides not matched to a gene: 8. Germline V lookup: CDR1 LGHNA, CDR2 YNFKEQ. The CDR3 extends over 18 amino acids. The TCR sequence derives from a male patient between 10 and 17 years old who had a stem cell transplant for acute myeloid leukemia, so the T cells may come from the graft donor. The starting material was PBMCs, mostly from graft donor cells, obtained 360 days after TCRalphabeta/CD19-depleted stem cell transplant. The chain links TRBV4-2 to TRBJ2-5; TRBD2 matches 11 bases. This CDR3 reads CASSQGNLAGGPQETQYF. As DNA, the CDR3 is TGTGCCAGCAGCCAAGGTAACCTAGCGGGAGGACCCCAAGAGACCCAGTACTTC.